This entry lists 8 T cell receptor beta chains sequenced from one sample in a study of blood T cell repertoires in COVID-19. Assay used: immunoSEQ multiplex PCR; TCRdb lists only in-frame clones, some missing. Among more than 60,000 clones listed, approximately 85% were seen once. The specimen was peripheral blood. Receptors were obtained from a human donor in a cohort sampled during active COVID-19.

The CDR3 spells CASTREGSTDTQYF. The CDR3 nucleotides read TGTGCCAGCACCCGGGAAGGTAGCACAGATACGCAGTATTTT. The chain employs TRBV7-9 and TRBJ2-3, with D perhaps TRBD2 (5 bases). Germline values: CDR1 SEHNR, CDR2 FQNEAQ (reference sequence). The CDR3 loop spans 14 amino acids. V gave up 7 bases and J gave up 0 bases, with 11 bases separating them.

The chain links TRBV7-9 to TRBJ2-7; maybe TRBD1 (5 bases). There are 12 residues in the CDR3. With 5 bases removed from V and 6 bases from J, the gap between germline ends came to 11 bases. Per the germline V gene, CDR1 is SEHNR and CDR2 is FQNEAQ (reference sequence). CDR3 protein: CASSPGAGEQYF. In DNA form, the CDR3 reads TGTGCCAGCAGCCCTGGGGCCGGCGAGCAGTACTTC.

This chain links TRBV12-5 with TRBJ2-7, with 8 bases matching TRBD1. V lost 5 bases, J lost 5 bases, and 5 bases stayed unmatched. The CDR3 totals 13 residues. Germline V gives CDR1 LGHNT, CDR2 FRNRAP. CDR3 nucleotide sequence: TGTGCTAGTGGTAGGACAGGGTTCCACGAGCAGTACTTC. Translated, it gives CASGRTGFHEQYF.

Here the CDR3 DNA reads TGTGCCAGCAGCCCCGACAGGGGCGGCTACACCTTC. The encoded protein is CASSPDRGGYTF. The chain is built from TRBV7-2 and TRBJ1-2, with 8 bases fitting TRBD1. The junction had 4 bases not matched to a gene; V was cut back by 5 bases and J by 8 bases. Per the germline V gene, CDR1 is SGHTA and CDR2 is FQGNSA. CDR3 size: 12 residues.

This clone was observed a few times. This sequence joins TRBV7-3 and TRBJ1-2, with 7 bases lining up with TRBD1. Trimming removed 2 bases from V and 2 bases from J; junction bases left unmatched: 2. Germline assignment: CDR1 SGHTA and CDR2 FQGTGA. This CDR3 spans 14 amino acids. Written as DNA, the CDR3 is TGTGCCAGCAGCTTAGGGACAGCAAACTATGGCTACACCTTC. This sequence encodes CASSLGTANYGYTF.

This clone was seen a single time. This chain joins TRBV5-1 and TRBJ2-6; 7 nucleotides match TRBD1. The CDR3 contains 18 residues. Germline loops: CDR1 SGHRS, CDR2 YFSETQ. After removal of 0 bases from V and 1 base from J, the junction contained 7 bases not matched to a gene. The CDR3 coding sequence is TGCGCCAGCAGCTTGGGAGGGGACAGTTGGTCTGGGGCCAACGTCCTGACTTTC. As protein: CASSLGGDSWSGANVLTF.

This chain links TRBV9 with TRBJ1-2; D unresolved. This CDR3 has 15 amino acids. Trimming stripped 3 bases from V and 3 bases from J, with 15 bases between. Germline V gene sequence: CDR1 SGDLS, CDR2 YYNGEE. CDR3 in DNA: TGTGCCAGCAGCGCCCGAGAAAAGGACTACTATGGCTACACCTTC. This codes for CASSAREKDYYGYTF.

V is TRBV18 and J is TRBJ1-1; D not certain. The CDR3 has 14 residues. The V end was cut by 3 bases, the J end by 3 bases, with 11 bases between. The germline V gene encodes CDR1 KGHSH and CDR2 LQKENI. The CDR3 is CASSPSVGDTEAFF. CDR3 sequence (DNA): TGTGCCAGCTCACCCTCGGTCGGGGACACTGAAGCTTTCTTT.